The TCR beta chain under discussion was sequenced for a study of vaccination effects on CD4 cells after COVID-19. General study results and limits: Long after vaccination, the clones induced by infection and by vaccine shrank markedly in size.

V was pared by 3 bases and J by 2 bases, with 8 bases between. CDR3 length equals 14 residues. In germline, CDR1 is KGHDR, CDR2 SFDVKD. Sequencing was performed with immunoSEQ multiplex PCR; in TCRdb, only in-frame clones are kept and a portion is missing. The sample holds 35,000 to 55,000 clones, under 80% seen once. Peptide-pool stimulation followed by sequencing identified expanded antigen-specific CD4+ clonotypes in the ViraFEST assay. A 10-day culture period preceded the isolation of CD4+ T cells. The infection with SARS-CoV-2 (confirmed by PCR) occurred in this person between March and December 2020. Cultures of under 2.5 million PBMC per well contained about 10 IU/ml IL-2 plus 10 ug/ml peptides. To note about this clone: Antigen: not known.

The chain uses TRBV24-1 and TRBJ2-3; unclear D gene. Source: CD4+ T cells from PBMCs cultured with a peptide pool, taken before COVID-19 vaccination. The sequence derives from a human donor who had a prior SARS-CoV-2 infection. DNA for the CDR3: TGTGCCACCAGTGATCCCCGGAACACAGATACGCAGTATTTT. Translation gives CATSDPRNTDTQYF.